This TCR beta chain was obtained from a study of T cells in Graves' hyperthyroidism and ophthalmopathy. Amplification yielded TCR beta CDR3 regions, with RNA transcripts as the source. TCR CDR3 regions were first amplified by RT-PCR with HTBI primers. TCRdb called the multiplex PCR reads again in MiXCR, with one record for every CDR3 protein. The table records roughly 800,000 distinct CDR3 sequences, roughly 40% of them present only once. This clonotype was recorded at least ten times. The antigen is not known. Patients having uncontrolled infection, another autoimmune disease, pregnancy or lactation were not included. Clinical symptoms, serum thyroxine, TRAb, thyroid ultrasound and orbital computed tomography informed diagnoses. The V segment lost 9 bases and the J segment 5 bases; nucleotides outside the gene matches: 10. CDR1 SNHLY and CDR2 FYNNEI come from the germline V gene. There are 14 residues in the CDR3.

Study results and caveats: The model anticipated ophthalmopathy a median about 7.1 months pre-onset. In blood, most of the thyroid clonotypes expanded above 0.001 were also present.

The receptor was isolated from a man younger than 35 with Graves' hyperthyroidism. J is TRBJ2-5 and V is TRBV2; TRBD1 matches 9 bases. Sequencing was done on a sample of blood. In DNA form, the CDR3 reads TGTGCCAGTTCCCGACAGGGGGTATCGGAGACCCAGTACTTC. Its translation: CASSRQGVSETQYF.